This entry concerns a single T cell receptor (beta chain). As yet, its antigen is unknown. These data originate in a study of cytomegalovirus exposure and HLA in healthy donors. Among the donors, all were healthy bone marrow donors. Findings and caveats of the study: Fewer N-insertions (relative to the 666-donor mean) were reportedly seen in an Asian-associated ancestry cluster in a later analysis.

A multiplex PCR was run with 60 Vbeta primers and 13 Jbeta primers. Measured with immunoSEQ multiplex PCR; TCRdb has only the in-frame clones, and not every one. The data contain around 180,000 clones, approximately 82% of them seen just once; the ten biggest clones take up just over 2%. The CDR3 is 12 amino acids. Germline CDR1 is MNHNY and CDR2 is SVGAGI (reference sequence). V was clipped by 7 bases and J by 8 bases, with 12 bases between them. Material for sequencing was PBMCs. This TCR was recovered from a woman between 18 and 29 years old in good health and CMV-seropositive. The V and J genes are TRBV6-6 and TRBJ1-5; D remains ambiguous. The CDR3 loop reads CASNTDLEPQHF. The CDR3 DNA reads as TGTGCCAGCAACACAGACCTGGAGCCCCAGCATTTT.